The next 2 T cell receptor beta chains were all read from a single sample in a study of T cell responses to AZD1222 COVID-19 vaccine. Generated by immunoSEQ multiplex PCR, the TCRdb table keeps only in-frame clones and is missing some. The table includes 85,000 to 100,000 clones, 86% detected once. Material: peripheral blood, obtained on day 0 of AZD1222 vaccination. The receptors here all came from an adult in good health.

The chain is built from TRBV9 and TRBJ1-1; possible D gene TRBD1, 5 bases. CDR1 and CDR2 from the germline V gene are SGDLS and YYNGEE. The CDR3 contains 14 residues. The V end was cut by 6 bases, the J end by 0 bases, with 12 bases between. The CDR3 spells CASTPGVMNTEAFF. The CDR3 DNA follows: TGTGCCAGCACCCCGGGGGTGATGAACACTGAAGCTTTCTTT.

This clone showed up just a few times. The rearrangement joins TRBV12-5 to TRBJ2-3, with TRBD2 identical over 9 bases. The germline CDR1 and CDR2 sequences are LGHNT and FRNRAP. V lost 4 bases to trimming and J lost 8 bases; unmatched junction nucleotides: 4. This CDR3 has 13 amino acids. CDR3 region: CASGSGLAGTQYF. Written as DNA, the CDR3 is TGTGCTAGTGGTTCGGGACTAGCTGGTACGCAGTATTTT.